This TCR beta chain was profiled in a study of blood T cells in healthy people across ages. Findings and caveats of the study: Long-lived donors carried more naive CD4+ cells and greater diversity than aged donors. While age rose, TCR beta diversity per million T cells dropped in a roughly linear way. Reliance upon unsorted PBMCs precluded definitive naive versus antigen-experienced comparison.

Per-sample PBMC isolation yielded at least 7 million cells. A sample-barcoded 5' primer and a J-beta primer mix were used in a second PCR of about 7 to 12 cycles. TCRdb recomputed calls from the 5' RACE reads with MiXCR, one row per CDR3 protein. The table lists about 2 million distinct CDR3 sequences, 49% of them singletons. Regarding this clonotype: The antigen is unknown.

The CDR3 is 13 amino acids. J was trimmed by 6 bases and V by 8 bases; bases with no gene match: 8. The germline V gene has CDR1 DFQATT and CDR2 SNEGSKA (reference sequence). The rearrangement uses TRBV20-1 and TRBJ1-2, with 11 bases identical to TRBD1. Sequenced: blood. This TCR was sampled from a middle-aged woman in good health. CDR3 in amino acids: CSTEKGQGDGYTF. DNA of the CDR3: TGCAGTACGGAAAAGGGACAGGGGGATGGCTACACCTTC.